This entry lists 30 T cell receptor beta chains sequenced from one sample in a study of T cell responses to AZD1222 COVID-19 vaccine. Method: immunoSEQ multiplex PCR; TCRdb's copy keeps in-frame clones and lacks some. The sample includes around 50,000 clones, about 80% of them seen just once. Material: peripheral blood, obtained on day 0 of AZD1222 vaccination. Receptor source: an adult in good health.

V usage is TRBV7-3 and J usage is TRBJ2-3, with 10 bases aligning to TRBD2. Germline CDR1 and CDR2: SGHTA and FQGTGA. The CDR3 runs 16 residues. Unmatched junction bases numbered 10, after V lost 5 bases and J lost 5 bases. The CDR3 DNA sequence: TGTGCCAGCAGCCGAGCGGGGGGGCCCTCCCGAGATACGCAGTATTTT. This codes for CASSRAGGPSRDTQYF.

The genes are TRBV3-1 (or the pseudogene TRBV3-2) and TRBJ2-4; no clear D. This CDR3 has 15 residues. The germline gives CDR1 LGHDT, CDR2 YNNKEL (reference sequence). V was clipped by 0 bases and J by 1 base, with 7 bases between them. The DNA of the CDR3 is TGTGCCAGCAGCCAAGACGCGTGGGCCAAAAACATTCAGTACTTC. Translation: CASSQDAWAKNIQYF.

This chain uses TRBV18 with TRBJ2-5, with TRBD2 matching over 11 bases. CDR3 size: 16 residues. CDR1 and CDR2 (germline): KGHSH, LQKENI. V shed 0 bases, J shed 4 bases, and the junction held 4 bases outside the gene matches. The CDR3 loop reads CASSPPSGGAGETQYF. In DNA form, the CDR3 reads TGTGCCAGCTCACCACCTAGCGGGGGGGCTGGAGAGACCCAGTACTTC.

Here the CDR3 reads CASRPTDVGAPLHF. The CDR3 coding sequence is TGTGCCAGCAGACCTACCGACGTTGGGGCCCCCCTCCACTTT. The chain couples TRBV7-9 to TRBJ1-6, with D perhaps matching TRBD1 (5 bases). The CDR3 loop spans 14 amino acids. Trimming took off 6 bases at V and 13 bases at J, with 19 bases between the two ends. Germline CDR1 is SEHNR and CDR2 is FQNEAQ (reference sequence).

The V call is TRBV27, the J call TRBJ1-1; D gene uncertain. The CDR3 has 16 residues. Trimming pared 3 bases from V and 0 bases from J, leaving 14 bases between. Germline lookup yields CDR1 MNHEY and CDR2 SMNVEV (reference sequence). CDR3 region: CASSFGSRRLNTEAFF. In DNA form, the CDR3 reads TGTGCCAGCAGTTTTGGCTCGCGACGACTGAACACTGAAGCTTTCTTT.

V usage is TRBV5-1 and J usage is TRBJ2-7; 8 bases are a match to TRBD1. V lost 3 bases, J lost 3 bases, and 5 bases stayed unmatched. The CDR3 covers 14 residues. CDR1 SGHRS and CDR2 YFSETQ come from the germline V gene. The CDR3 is CASSSGQGLYEQYF. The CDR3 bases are TGCGCCAGCAGCTCTGGACAGGGACTCTACGAGCAGTACTTC.

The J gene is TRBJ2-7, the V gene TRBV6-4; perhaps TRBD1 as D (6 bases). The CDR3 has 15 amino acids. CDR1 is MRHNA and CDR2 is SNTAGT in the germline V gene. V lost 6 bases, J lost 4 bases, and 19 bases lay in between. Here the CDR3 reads CASSQAGGALYEQYF. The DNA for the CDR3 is TGTGCCAGCAGCCAGGCTGGGGGCGCGTTGTACGAGCAGTACTTC.

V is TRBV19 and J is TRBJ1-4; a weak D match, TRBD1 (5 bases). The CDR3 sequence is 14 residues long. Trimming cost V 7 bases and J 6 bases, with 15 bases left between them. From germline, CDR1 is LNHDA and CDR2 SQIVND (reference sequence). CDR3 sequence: CASTRGVSDEKLFF. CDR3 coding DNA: TGTGCCAGTACCCGGGGGGTTAGCGATGAAAAACTGTTTTTT.

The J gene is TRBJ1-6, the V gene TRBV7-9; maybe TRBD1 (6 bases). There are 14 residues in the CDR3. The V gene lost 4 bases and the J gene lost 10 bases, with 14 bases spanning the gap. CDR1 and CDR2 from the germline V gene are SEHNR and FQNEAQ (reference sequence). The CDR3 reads CASSSNRVRSPLHF. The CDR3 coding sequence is TGTGCCAGCAGCTCGAACAGGGTACGGTCACCCCTCCACTTT.

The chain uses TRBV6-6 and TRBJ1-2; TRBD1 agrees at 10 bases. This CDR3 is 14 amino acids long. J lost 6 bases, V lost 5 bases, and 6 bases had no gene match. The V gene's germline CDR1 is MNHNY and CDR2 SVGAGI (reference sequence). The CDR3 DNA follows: TGTGCCAGCAGTGCTCCCGGGACAGGGGATGGCTACACCTTC. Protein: CASSAPGTGDGYTF.

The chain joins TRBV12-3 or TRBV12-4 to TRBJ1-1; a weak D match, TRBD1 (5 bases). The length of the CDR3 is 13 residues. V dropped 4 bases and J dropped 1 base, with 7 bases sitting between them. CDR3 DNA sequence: TGTGCCAGCAGTTGGGGGGGGAACACTGAAGCTTTCTTT. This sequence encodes CASSWGGNTEAFF.

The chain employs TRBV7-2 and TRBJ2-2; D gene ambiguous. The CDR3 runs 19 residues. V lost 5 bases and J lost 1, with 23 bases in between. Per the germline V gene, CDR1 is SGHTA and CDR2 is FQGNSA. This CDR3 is CASSPQPRIWTVNTGELFF. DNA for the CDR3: TGTGCCAGCAGCCCGCAGCCGAGGATTTGGACGGTGAACACCGGGGAGCTGTTTTTT.

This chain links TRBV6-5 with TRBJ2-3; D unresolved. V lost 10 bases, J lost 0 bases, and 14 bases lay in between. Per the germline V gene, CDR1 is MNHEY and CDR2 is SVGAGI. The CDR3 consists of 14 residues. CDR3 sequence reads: CATKRVPSTDTQYF. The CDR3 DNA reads TGTGCCACCAAACGGGTACCTAGCACAGATACGCAGTATTTT.

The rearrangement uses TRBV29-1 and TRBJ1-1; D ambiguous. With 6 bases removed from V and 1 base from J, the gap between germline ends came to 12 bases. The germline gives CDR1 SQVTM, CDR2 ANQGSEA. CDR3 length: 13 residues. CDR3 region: CSVPDIGNTEAFF. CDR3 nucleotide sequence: TGCAGCGTCCCCGATATAGGGAACACTGAAGCTTTCTTT.

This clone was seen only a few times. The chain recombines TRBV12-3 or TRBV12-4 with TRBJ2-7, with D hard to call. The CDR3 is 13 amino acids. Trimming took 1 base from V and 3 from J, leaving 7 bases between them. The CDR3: CASSLGRRYEQYF. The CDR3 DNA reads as TGTGCCAGCAGTTTAGGGCGCCGCTACGAGCAGTACTTC.

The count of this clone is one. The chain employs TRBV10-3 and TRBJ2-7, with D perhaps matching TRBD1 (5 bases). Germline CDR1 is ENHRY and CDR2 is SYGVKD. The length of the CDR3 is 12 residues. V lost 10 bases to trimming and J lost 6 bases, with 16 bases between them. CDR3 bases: TGTGCCACCTGGTCAGGGTCGGGCGAGCAGTACTTC. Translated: CATWSGSGEQYF.

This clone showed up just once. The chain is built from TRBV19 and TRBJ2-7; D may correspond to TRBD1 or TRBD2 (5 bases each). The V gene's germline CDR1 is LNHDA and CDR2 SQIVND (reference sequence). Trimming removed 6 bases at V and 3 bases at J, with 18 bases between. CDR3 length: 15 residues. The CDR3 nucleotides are TGTGCCAGTAGCTTATATCGGGGCAGCGACTACGAGCAGTACTTC. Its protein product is CASSLYRGSDYEQYF.

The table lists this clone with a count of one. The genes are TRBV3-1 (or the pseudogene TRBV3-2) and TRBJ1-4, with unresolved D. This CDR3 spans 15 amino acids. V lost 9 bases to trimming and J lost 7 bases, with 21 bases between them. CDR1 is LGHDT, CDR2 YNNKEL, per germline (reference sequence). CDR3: CASDPTPQGPEKLFF. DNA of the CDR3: TGTGCCAGTGACCCGACACCGCAAGGGCCTGAAAAACTGTTTTTT.

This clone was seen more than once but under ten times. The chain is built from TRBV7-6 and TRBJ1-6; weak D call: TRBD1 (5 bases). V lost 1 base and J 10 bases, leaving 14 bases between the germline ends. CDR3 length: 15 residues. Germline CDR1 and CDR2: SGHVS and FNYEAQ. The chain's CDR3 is CASSLEGGVYSPLHF. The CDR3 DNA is TGTGCCAGCAGCTTAGAGGGAGGGGTTTACTCACCCCTCCACTTT.

The CDR3 region has the DNA TGTGCCAGCAGTCTCCCCGGGCGGGGGGGCCGGTCAGATACGCAGTATTTT. Amino acid sequence: CASSLPGRGGRSDTQYF. The chain has TRBV6-6 and TRBJ2-3, with 9 bases that match TRBD2. This CDR3 region has 17 residues. V lost 5 bases to trimming and J lost 4 bases; unmatched junction nucleotides: 13. The germline V gene encodes CDR1 MNHNY and CDR2 SVGAGI (reference sequence).

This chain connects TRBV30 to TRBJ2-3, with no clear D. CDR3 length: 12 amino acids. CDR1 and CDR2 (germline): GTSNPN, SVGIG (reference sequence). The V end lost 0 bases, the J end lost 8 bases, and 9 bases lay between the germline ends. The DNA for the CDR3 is TGTGCCTGGAGTGTAGGTCCCCCTACGCAGTATTTT. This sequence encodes CAWSVGPPTQYF.

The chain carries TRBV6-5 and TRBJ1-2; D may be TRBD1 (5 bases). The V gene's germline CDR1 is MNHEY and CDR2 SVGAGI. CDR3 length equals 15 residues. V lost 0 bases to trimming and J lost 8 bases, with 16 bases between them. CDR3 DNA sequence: TGTGCCAGCAGTTACTCTTTTCGGGGCTCAGGGGGCTACACCTTC. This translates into CASSYSFRGSGGYTF.

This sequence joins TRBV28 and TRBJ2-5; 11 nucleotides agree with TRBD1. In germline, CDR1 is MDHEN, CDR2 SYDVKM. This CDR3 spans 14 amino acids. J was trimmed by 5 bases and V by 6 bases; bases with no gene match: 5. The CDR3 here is CASRRTGGAETQYF. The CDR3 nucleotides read TGTGCCAGCAGAAGGACAGGGGGCGCGGAGACCCAGTACTTC.

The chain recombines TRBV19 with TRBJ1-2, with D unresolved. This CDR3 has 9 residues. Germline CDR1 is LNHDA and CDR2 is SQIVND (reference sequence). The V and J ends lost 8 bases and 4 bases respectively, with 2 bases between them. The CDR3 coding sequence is TGTGCCAGTGGCTATGGCTACACCTTC. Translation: CASGYGYTF. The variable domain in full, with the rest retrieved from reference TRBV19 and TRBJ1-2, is DGGITQSPKYLFRKEGQNVTLSCEQNLNHDAMYWYRQDPGQGLRLIYYSQIVNDFQKGDIAEGYSVSREKKESFPLTVTSAQKNPTAFYLCASGYGYTFGSGTRLTVV.

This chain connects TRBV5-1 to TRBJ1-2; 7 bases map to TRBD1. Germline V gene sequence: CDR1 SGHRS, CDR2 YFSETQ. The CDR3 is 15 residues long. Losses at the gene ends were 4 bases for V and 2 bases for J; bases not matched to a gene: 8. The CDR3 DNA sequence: TGCGCCAGCAGCCTGGGTGCAGGGGGAAACTATGGCTACACCTTC. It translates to CASSLGAGGNYGYTF.

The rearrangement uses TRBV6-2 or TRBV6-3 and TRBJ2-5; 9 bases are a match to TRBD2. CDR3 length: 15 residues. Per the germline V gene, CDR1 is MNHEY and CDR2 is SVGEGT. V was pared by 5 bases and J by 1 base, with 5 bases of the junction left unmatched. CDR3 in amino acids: CASSTRLAAQETQYF. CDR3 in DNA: TGTGCCAGCAGTACCCGACTAGCGGCCCAAGAGACCCAGTACTTC.

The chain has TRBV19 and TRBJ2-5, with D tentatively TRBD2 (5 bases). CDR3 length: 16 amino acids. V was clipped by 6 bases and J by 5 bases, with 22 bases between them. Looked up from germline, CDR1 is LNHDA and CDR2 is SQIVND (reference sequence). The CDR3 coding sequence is TGTGCCAGTAGATCCCCCGGCCGGGGTTCTTCCGAGACCCAGTACTTC. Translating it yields CASRSPGRGSSETQYF.

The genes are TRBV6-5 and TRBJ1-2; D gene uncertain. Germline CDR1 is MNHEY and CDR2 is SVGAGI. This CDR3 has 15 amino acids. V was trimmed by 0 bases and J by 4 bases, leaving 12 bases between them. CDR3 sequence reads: CASSYSTEPTYGYTF. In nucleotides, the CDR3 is TGTGCCAGCAGTTACTCAACCGAACCCACCTATGGCTACACCTTC.

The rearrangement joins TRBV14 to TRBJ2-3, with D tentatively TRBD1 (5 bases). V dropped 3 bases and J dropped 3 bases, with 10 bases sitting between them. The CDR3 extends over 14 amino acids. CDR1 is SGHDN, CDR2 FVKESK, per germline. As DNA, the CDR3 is TGTGCCAGCAGCCATCCTAGGGGAACAGATACGCAGTATTTT. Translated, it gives CASSHPRGTDTQYF. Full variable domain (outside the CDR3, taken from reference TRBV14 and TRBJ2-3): EAGVTQFPSHSVIEKGQTVTLRCDPISGHDNLYWYRRVMGKEIKFLLHFVKESKQDESGMPNNRFLAERTGGTYSTLKVQPAELEDSGVYFCASSHPRGTDTQYFGPGTRLTVL.

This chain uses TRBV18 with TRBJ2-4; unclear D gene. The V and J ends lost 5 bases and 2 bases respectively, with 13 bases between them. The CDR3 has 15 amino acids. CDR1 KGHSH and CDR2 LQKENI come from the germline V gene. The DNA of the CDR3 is TGTGCCAGCTCAGCTACTGAGGAAACCAAAAACATTCAGTACTTC. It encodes CASSATEETKNIQYF.